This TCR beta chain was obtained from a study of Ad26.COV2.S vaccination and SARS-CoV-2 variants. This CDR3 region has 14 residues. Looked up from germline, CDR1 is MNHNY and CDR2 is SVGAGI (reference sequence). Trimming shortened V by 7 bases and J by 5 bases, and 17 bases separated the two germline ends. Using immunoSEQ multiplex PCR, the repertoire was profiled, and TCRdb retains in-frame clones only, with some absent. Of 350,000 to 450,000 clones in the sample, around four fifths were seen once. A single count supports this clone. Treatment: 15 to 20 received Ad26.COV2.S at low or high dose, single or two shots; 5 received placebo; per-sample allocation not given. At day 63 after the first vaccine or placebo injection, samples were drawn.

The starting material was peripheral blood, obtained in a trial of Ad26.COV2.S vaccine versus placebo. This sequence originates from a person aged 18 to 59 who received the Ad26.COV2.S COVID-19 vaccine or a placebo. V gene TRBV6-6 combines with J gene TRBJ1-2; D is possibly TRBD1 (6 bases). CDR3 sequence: CASKMTGLRYGYTF. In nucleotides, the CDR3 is TGTGCCAGCAAAATGACAGGCCTAAGGTATGGCTACACCTTC.